Sequencing of this TCR beta chain was carried out in a study of CD8 T cells in ankylosing spondylitis (dated by TCRdb to 2016 to 2017). For the study in its entirety: To find TCR variants linked to disease, the study profiled T cell receptor beta repertoires in ankylosing spondylitis patients and healthy donors. The whole study cohort included some 100 healthy donors and around 25 ankylosing spondylitis patients. Peripheral blood was sampled, and synovial fluid was additionally collected from ankylosing spondylitis patients. Beyond this particular receptor, the publication reports: In peripheral blood, the disease-linked clones were found at relatively low frequencies and had a CD8+ phenotype. The disease-linked clones were reported to be significantly enriched in matched synovial fluid samples from ankylosing spondylitis patients. Some motif variants had previously been reported in the synovial fluid and blood of reactive arthritis patients, which suggests shared mechanisms of disease initiation. Blood from ankylosing spondylitis patients appeared to be characterized by a TCR beta motif composed of 7 to 9 highly homologous amino acid variants.

About this clonotype itself: The clone's antigen remains unknown. Base quality data are lacking; no much larger clone is found one base away.

Sequencing took place on an Illumina HiSeq 2500. TCR beta libraries were prepared by quantitative 5'-RACE with molecular barcodes. For the original study's pipeline: A new computational method based on a probabilistic model of VDJ rearrangement was used to identify disease-linked TCR variants. TCRdb reran the public reads through fastp at Q25 and MiXCR, keeping productive beta chains. CDR3 protein duplicates are merged, each entry listing the most common genes and DNA. The V and J calls here are based on TCRdb, not the publication. Across this sample there are about 130,000 distinct CDR3 sequences, with about 6.5% seen only once. The leading ten clones occupy over 9% of the sample. CDR3 length: 17 amino acids, cysteine to phenylalanine. The only DNA kept is the CDR3, 51 bases in frame from the first base. At the junction V is shortened by 4 bases and J by 7 bases; bases outside the gene matches: 14. Per the germline V gene, SGDLS is the CDR1 and YYNGEE is the CDR2.

In this chain, TRBV9 is recombined with TRBJ2-1; the junction holds 10 bases that match TRBD2. This receptor was identified in a male donor with ankylosing spondylitis or in good health (not recorded which). Sample: blood, either unsorted or a sorted T cell fraction (not recorded which). For the CDR3, the sequence is CASSSVPGLATLNEQFF. The base sequence is TGTGCCAGCAGCTCGGTACCGGGACTAGCGACCCTAAATGAGCAGTTCTTC.